Following are 6 T cell receptor beta chains from one sample sequenced in a study of monozygotic twins with cystic fibrosis (dated by TCRdb to the early 2020s). The receptor library was made with the immunoSEQ multiplex PCR assay. Imported from immuneACCESS, the table was reduced by TCRdb to in-frame sequences with V and J called. These copies leave out some clones; in studies compared against another copy, an unresolved V gene accounts for under half, and the cause of the remainder is not known. The sample has tens of thousands of clones on record, over 80% of them singletons. The ten largest clonotypes hold about 0.2% of the sample. The sequenced sample was blood. The origin of the receptors is a boy younger than 10 with cystic fibrosis.

V usage is TRBV6-4 and J usage is TRBJ2-2; D ambiguous. Germline CDR1 is MRHNA and CDR2 is SNTAGT. CDR3 length equals 13 residues. V lost 6 bases and J 2 bases, leaving 7 bases between the germline ends. Here the CDR3 DNA reads TGTGCCAGCAGACACCCCAACACCGGGGAGCTGTTTTTT. The encoded protein is CASRHPNTGELFF.

This chain uses TRBV27 with TRBJ2-7; no definite D call. Germline CDR1 reads MNHEY; CDR2 reads SMNVEV (reference sequence). V gave up 10 bases and J gave up 5 bases, with 18 bases separating them. This CDR3 region has 13 residues. CDR3 in DNA: TGTGCCACCTTATTGGCAGGATGGCACGAGCAGTACTTC. The encoded protein is CATLLAGWHEQYF.

The chain combines TRBV18 with TRBJ2-7; D is unclear. The CDR3 has 10 residues. Germline V CDR1 and CDR2: KGHSH, LQKENI. The V end lost 7 bases, the J end lost 3 bases, and 4 bases lay between the germline ends. CDR3 residues: CASFFYEQYF. The CDR3 DNA sequence: TGTGCCAGCTTCTTCTACGAGCAGTACTTC.

The CDR3 nucleotides read TGTGCCAGCTCACCAGGAGTGGGGACAGGGGGGGCGTCGGATGGCTACACCTTC. The encoded protein is CASSPGVGTGGASDGYTF. This rearrangement joins TRBV18 to TRBJ1-2; TRBD1 matches at 11 bases. Germline V CDR1 and CDR2: KGHSH, LQKENI. V lost 2 bases and J lost 6; bases outside the gene matches: 14. This CDR3 spans 18 amino acids.

The chain is built from TRBV4-2 and TRBJ1-1; D is perhaps TRBD1 (6 bases). The ends were cut back, 0 bases at V and 4 bases at J, with 12 bases in the middle. Germline V gives CDR1 LGHNA, CDR2 YNFKEQ. The length of the CDR3 is 15 residues. CDR3 in amino acids: CASSQDGQWGTEAFF. CDR3 DNA sequence: TGTGCCAGCAGCCAAGATGGACAGTGGGGCACTGAAGCTTTCTTT.

This chain joins TRBV5-6 and TRBJ1-6; D is possibly TRBD1 (6 bases). Germline CDR1 reads SGHDT; CDR2 reads YYEEEE. V lost 5 bases and J lost 1, with 13 bases in between. The CDR3 is 16 residues long. The CDR3 is CASSGQSGSYNSPLHF. The CDR3 DNA sequence: TGTGCCAGCAGTGGACAGTCAGGGTCCTATAATTCACCCCTCCACTTT.